This T cell receptor beta chain was obtained from a study of blood T cells in healthy people across ages. V lost 3 bases and J 5 bases, leaving 15 bases between the germline ends. This CDR3 contains 14 residues. Per germline, CDR1 SGHRS and CDR2 YFSETQ. The authors ran a second PCR of about 6 to 12 cycles using a sample-barcoded 5' primer and a J-beta primer mix. TCRdb re-analysed the 5' RACE reads in MiXCR, keeping a single row per CDR3 protein. The table includes some 1.6 million distinct CDR3 sequences, around 36% detected once. Source material: blood. This receptor was obtained from a woman aged 30 to 39 in good health. The genes are TRBV5-1 and TRBJ2-7; no clear D gene. This chain's CDR3 is CASSWPALDDEQYF. CDR3 bases: TGCGCCAGCAGCTGGCCCGCCCTAGACGACGAGCAGTACTTC.